One sample yielded the 2 T cell receptor beta chains listed below, sequenced in a study of cytomegalovirus exposure and HLA in healthy donors. Use of 60 Vbeta and 13 Jbeta primers characterized the PCR. Repertoires were generated with immunoSEQ multiplex PCR, while TCRdb's copy carries only in-frame clones and drops some. This repertoire includes roughly 200,000 clones. The sequencing input was PBMCs. These receptors came from a girl aged 2 to 10 in good health and CMV-seropositive.

This chain joins TRBV5-4 and TRBJ2-1, with 7 bases lining up with TRBD2. The CDR3 is 15 residues long. The V and J ends lost 0 bases and 5 bases, in that order; junction bases with no gene match: 5. Germline assignment: CDR1 SGHNT and CDR2 YYREEE (reference sequence). The CDR3 here is CASSLGLAVDNEQFF. The CDR3 nucleotides read TGTGCCAGCAGCTTGGGGCTAGCGGTTGACAATGAGCAGTTCTTC.

This chain links TRBV5-4 with TRBJ2-5, with 8 bases identical to TRBD2. CDR1 and CDR2 from the germline V gene are SGHNT and YYREEE (reference sequence). This CDR3 contains 16 residues. The V gene end was trimmed by 3 bases and the J gene end by 7 bases; junction bases not matched to a gene: 14. CDR3 protein: CASSSPGLASIGTQYF. DNA for the CDR3: TGTGCCAGCAGCTCCCCCGGACTAGCCTCGATAGGGACCCAGTACTTC.